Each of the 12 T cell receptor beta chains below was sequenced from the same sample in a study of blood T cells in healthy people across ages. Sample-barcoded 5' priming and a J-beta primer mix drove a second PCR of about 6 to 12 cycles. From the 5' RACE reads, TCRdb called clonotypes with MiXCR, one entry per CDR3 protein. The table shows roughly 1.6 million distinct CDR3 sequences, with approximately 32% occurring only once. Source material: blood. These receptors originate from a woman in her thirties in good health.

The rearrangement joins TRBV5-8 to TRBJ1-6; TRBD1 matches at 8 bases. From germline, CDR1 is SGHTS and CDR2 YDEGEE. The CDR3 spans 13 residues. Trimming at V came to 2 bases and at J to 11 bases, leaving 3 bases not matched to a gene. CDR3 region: CASSLGQGTPLHF. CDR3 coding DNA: TGTGCCAGCAGCTTAGGACAGGGTACACCCCTCCACTTT.

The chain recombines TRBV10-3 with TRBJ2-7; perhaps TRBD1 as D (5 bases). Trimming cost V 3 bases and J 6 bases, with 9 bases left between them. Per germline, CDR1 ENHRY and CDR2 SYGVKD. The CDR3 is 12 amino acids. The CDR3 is CAISDYGAEQYF. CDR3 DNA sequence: TGTGCCATCAGTGACTATGGGGCCGAGCAGTACTTC.

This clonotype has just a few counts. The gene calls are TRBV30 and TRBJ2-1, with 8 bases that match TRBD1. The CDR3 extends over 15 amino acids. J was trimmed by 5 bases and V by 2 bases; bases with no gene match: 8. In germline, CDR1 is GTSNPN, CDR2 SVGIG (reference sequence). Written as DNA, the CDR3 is TGTGCCTGGAGTATCCTCCAGGGGGCAAACAATGAGCAGTTCTTC. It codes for CAWSILQGANNEQFF.

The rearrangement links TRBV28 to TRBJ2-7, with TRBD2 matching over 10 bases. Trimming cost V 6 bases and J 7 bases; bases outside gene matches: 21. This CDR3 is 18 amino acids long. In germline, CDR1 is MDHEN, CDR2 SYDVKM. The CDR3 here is CASSDPRTSGHIIREQYF. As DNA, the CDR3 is TGTGCCAGCAGCGACCCCCGGACTAGCGGCCACATTATACGAGAGCAGTACTTC.

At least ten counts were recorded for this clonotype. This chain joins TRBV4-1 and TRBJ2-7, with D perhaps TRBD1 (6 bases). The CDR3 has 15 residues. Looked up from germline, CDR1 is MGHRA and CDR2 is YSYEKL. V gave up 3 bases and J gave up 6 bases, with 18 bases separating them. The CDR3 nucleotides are TGCGCCAGCAGCCAGGACCTGACAGGCAGGGGCGAGCAGTACTTC. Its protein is CASSQDLTGRGEQYF.

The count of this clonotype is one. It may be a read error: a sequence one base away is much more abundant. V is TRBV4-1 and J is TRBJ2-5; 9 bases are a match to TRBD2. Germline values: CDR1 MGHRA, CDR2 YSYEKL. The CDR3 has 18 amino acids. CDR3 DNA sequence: TGCGCCAGCAGCCAAGGTTTAAGAGCGGGGGGCGGGGAAGAGACCCGGTACTTC. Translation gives CASSQGLRAGGGEETRYF.

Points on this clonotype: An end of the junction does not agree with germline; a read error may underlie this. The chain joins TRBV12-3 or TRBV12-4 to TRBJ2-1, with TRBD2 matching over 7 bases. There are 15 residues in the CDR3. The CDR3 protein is CASSLGAGEYNERFF. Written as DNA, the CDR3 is TGTGCCAGCAGTTTAGGGGCGGGGGAATACAATGAGCGGTTCTTC.

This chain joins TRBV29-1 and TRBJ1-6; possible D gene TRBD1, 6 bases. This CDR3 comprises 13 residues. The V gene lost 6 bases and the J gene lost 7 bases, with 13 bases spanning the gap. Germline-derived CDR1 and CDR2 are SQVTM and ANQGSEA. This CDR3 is CSVLTGLNSPLHF. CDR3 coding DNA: TGCAGCGTGCTCACAGGGCTCAATTCACCCCTCCACTTT.

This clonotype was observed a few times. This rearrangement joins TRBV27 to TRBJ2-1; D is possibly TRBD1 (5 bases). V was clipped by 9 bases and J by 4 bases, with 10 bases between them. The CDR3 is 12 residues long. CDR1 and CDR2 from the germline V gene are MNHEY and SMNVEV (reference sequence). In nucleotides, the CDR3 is TGTGCCAGTAGATCAGGGTACAATGAGCAGTTCTTC. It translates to CASRSGYNEQFF.

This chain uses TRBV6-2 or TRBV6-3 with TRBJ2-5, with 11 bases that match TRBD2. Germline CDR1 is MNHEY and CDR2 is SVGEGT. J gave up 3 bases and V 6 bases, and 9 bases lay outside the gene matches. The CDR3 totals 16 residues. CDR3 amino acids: CASSRFPGLAEETQYF. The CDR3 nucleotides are TGTGCCAGCAGCAGGTTCCCGGGACTAGCGGAAGAGACCCAGTACTTC.

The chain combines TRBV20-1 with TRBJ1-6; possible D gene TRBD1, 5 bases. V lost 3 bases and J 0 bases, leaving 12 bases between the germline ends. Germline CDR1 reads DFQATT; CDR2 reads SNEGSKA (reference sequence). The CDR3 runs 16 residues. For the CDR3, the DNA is TGCAGTGCTAGGGGGGGAGGGAGCTCCTATAATTCACCCCTCCACTTT. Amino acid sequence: CSARGGGSSYNSPLHF.

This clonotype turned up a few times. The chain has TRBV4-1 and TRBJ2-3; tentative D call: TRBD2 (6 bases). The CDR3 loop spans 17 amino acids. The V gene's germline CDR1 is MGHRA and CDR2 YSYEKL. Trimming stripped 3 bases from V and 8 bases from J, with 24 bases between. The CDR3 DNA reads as TGCGCCAGCAGCCAGCCCGGGACTCAATCATTCCTGGGTACGCAGTATTTT. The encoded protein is CASSQPGTQSFLGTQYF.